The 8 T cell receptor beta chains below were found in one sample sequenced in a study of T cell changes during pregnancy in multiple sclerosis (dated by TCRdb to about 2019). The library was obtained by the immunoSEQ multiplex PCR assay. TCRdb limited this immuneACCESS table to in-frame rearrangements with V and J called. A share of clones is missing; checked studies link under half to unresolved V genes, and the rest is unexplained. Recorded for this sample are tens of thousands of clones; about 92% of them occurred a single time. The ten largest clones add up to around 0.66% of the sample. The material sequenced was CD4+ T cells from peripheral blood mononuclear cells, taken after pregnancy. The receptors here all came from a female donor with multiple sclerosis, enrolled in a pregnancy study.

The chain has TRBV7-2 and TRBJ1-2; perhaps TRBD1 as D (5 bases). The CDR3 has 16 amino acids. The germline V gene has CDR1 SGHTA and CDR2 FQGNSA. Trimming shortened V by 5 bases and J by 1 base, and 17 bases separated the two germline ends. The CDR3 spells CASSPGGGFSNYGYTF. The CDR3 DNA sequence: TGTGCCAGCAGCCCGGGCGGGGGGTTTAGTAACTATGGCTACACCTTC.

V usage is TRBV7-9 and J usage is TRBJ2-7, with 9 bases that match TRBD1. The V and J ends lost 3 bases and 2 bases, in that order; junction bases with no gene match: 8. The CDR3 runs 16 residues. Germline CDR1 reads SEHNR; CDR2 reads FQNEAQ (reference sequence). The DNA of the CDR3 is TGTGCCAGCAGCTTCGCCGGGACAGGGTTACCCTACGAGCAGTACTTC. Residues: CASSFAGTGLPYEQYF.

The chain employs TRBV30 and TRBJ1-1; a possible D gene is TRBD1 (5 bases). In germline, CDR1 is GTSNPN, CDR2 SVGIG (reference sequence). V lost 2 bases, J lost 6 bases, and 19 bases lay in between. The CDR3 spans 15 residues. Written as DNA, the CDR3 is TGTGCCTGGAGTCGCAGGCCAAGGGGTTACCCTGAAGCTTTCTTT. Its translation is CAWSRRPRGYPEAFF. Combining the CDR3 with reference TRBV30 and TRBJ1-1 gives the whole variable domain SQTIHQWPATLVQPVGSPLSLECTVEGTSNPNLYWYRQAAGRGLQLLFYSVGIGQISSEVPQNLSASRPQDRQFILSSKKLLLSDSGFYLCAWSRRPRGYPEAFFGQGTRLTVV.

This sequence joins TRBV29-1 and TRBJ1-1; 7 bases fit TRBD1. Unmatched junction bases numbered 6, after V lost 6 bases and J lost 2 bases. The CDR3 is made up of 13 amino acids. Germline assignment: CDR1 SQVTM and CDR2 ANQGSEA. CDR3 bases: TGCAGCGTCGACGACAGGGTCAACACTGAAGCTTTCTTT. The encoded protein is CSVDDRVNTEAFF.

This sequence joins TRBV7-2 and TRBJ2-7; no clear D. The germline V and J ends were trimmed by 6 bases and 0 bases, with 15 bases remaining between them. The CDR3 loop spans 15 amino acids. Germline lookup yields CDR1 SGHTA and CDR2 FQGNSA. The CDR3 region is CASRLTSTVSYEQYF. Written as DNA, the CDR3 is TGTGCCAGCAGACTAACGTCTACGGTCTCCTACGAGCAGTACTTC.

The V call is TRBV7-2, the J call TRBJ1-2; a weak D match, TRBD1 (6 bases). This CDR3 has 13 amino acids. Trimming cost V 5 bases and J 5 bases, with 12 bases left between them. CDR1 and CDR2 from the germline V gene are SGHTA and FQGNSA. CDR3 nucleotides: TGTGCCAGCAGCCCGGACAGCAATTATGGCTACACCTTC. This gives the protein CASSPDSNYGYTF.

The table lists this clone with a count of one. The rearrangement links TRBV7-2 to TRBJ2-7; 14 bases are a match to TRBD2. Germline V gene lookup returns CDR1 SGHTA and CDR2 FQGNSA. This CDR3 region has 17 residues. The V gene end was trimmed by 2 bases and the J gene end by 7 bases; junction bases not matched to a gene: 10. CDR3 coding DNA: TGTGCCAGCAGCTTAAGACTAGCGGGGGGGCGGTCGGGGGAGCAGTACTTC. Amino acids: CASSLRLAGGRSGEQYF. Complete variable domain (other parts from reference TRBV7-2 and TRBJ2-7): GAGVSQSPSNKVTEKGKDVELRCDPISGHTALYWYRQSLGQGLEFLIYFQGNSAPDKSGLPSDRFSAERTGGSVSTLTIQRTQQEDSAVYLCASSLRLAGGRSGEQYFGPGTRLTVT.

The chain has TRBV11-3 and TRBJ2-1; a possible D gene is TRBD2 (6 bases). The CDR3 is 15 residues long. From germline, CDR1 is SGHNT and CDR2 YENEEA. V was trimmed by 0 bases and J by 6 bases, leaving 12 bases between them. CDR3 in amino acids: CASSLDRRGGNEQFF. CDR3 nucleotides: TGTGCCAGCAGCTTAGATCGGAGGGGTGGCAATGAGCAGTTCTTC. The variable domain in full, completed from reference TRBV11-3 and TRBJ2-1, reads EAGVVQSPRYKIIEKKQPVAFWCNPISGHNTLYWYLQNLGQGPELLIRYENEEAVDDSQLPKDRFSAERLKGVDSTLKIQPAELGDSAVYLCASSLDRRGGNEQFFGPGTRLTVL.